The entry that follows covers one TCR beta chain sequence. The source of the sample is a study of blood T cell repertoires in COVID-19. Overall study: Italy, Spain and the United States were the sources of the convalescent and acute COVID-19 samples. Sources were T cells, B-cell-depleted T cells, or PBMCs; the material itself was cDNA or gDNA.

This CDR3 comprises 15 residues. The J segment lost 6 bases and the V segment lost 4 bases, leaving 3 bases of the junction unmatched. CDR1 and CDR2 from the germline V gene are KGHDR and SFDVKD. Per the authors' pipeline: Scientists estimated how many nucleated cells there were by amplifying reference gene primers. Clones were read by immunoSEQ multiplex PCR, and TCRdb kept only the in-frame ones, dropping some. V and J calls and clone size follow that table, whereas D and trimming were derived from the DNA. The repertoire holds about 70,000 clones, with 88% as singletons. Sequencing was performed on peripheral blood. This clonotype was obtained from a human donor in a cohort sampled during active COVID-19. The chain has TRBV24-1 and TRBJ2-1, with 12 bases identical to TRBD2. The CDR3 DNA follows: TGTGCCACCAGTGAAACTAGCGGGAGGAGCAATGAGCAGTTCTTC. Protein sequence: CATSETSGRSNEQFF.